What follows are 32 T cell receptor beta chains derived from one specimen sequenced in a study of T-cell reconstitution after alpha-beta-depleted transplantation in children. During its preparation, the TCRbeta library received unique molecular identifiers. TCRdb passed the PCR reads through MiXCR, listing each CDR3 protein once. This sample yields approximately 350,000 distinct CDR3 sequences, of which roughly 14% are seen a single time; 3.5% to 4.5% belongs to the top ten. The source was PBMCs, collected from the stem cell graft. All receptors derive from a human donor who donated a stem cell graft to a child with Fanconi anemia.

This chain links TRBV20-1 with TRBJ2-4; D possibly corresponds to TRBD1 (6 bases). V lost 1 base and J 3 bases, leaving 13 bases between the germline ends. The germline CDR1 and CDR2 sequences are DFQATT and SNEGSKA (reference sequence). The CDR3 spans 15 residues. Here the CDR3 reads CSARVLGGFKNIQYF. CDR3 DNA: TGCAGTGCTAGAGTCCTAGGGGGTTTCAAAAACATTCAGTACTTC.

This CDR3 reads CASSLFGTGESEAFF. The CDR3 DNA is TGTGCCAGCAGCTTGTTTGGGACAGGGGAGTCAGAAGCTTTCTTT. The V gene is TRBV5-8, the J gene TRBJ1-1; TRBD1 agrees at 10 bases. Unmatched junction bases numbered 8, after V lost 1 base and J lost 8 bases. The germline CDR1 and CDR2 sequences are SGHTS and YDEGEE. This CDR3 region has 15 residues.

This clonotype was seen a few times. CDR3 sequence: CASKLGTSLSEQYF. The DNA of the CDR3 is TGTGCCAGCAAACTTGGGACTAGTTTGAGCGAGCAGTACTTC. The chain combines TRBV2 with TRBJ2-7; TRBD2 aligns across 8 bases. CDR1 is SNHLY, CDR2 FYNNEI, per germline. The junction had 11 bases not matched to a gene; V was cut back by 7 bases and J by 6 bases. The CDR3 has 14 residues.

This clonotype has only a few counts. The chain uses TRBV3-1 and TRBJ1-1; 8 positions agree with TRBD1. This CDR3 contains 15 residues. Germline CDR1 and CDR2: LGHDT and YNNKEL (reference sequence). The V segment lost 4 bases and the J segment 4 bases; nucleotides outside the gene matches: 8. The CDR3 DNA reads as TGTGCCAGCAGCCTCGGACAGGGTAGTGGCACTGAAGCTTTCTTT. Translated, it gives CASSLGQGSGTEAFF. Using reference TRBV3-1 and TRBJ1-1 for the parts outside the CDR3, the full variable domain is DTAVSQTPKYLVTQMGNDKSIKCEQNLGHDTMYWYKQDSKKFLKIMFSYNNKELIINETVPNRFSPKSPDKAHLNLHINSLELGDSAVYFCASSLGQGSGTEAFFGQGTRLTVV.

This clonotype has more than one count but fewer than ten. The chain links TRBV5-5 to TRBJ2-1; possibly TRBD2 for D (7 bases). CDR3 size: 14 residues. The germline V gene has CDR1 SGHKS and CDR2 YYEKEE (reference sequence). Trimming left V 2 bases short and J 6 bases short, with 12 bases between. The CDR3 protein is CASSFEGGGNEQFF. The CDR3 DNA sequence: TGTGCCAGCAGCTTTGAGGGGGGGGGCAATGAGCAGTTCTTC.

The rearrangement uses TRBV5-1 and TRBJ2-7, with D perhaps assigned TRBD1 or TRBD2 (5 bases each). The V gene lost 4 bases and the J gene lost 3 bases, with 14 bases spanning the gap. The CDR3 runs to 14 residues. Germline V CDR1 and CDR2: SGHRS, YFSETQ. CDR3 coding DNA: TGCGCCAGCAGCCCGGCCAGGGAGAGCTACGAGCAGTACTTC. Translation: CASSPARESYEQYF.

There are a few counts of this clonotype. The chain is built from TRBV15 and TRBJ1-2, with a tentative D call TRBD1 (5 bases). Trimming cost V 1 base and J 14 bases, with 11 bases left between them. CDR1 LNHNV and CDR2 YYDKDF come from the germline V gene (reference sequence). The CDR3 totals 11 residues. The CDR3 coding sequence is TGTGCCACCAGCAGAGGAGGGACGTGGACCTTC. Translated, it gives CATSRGGTWTF.

The V and J genes are TRBV6-1 and TRBJ2-1; possibly TRBD1 or TRBD2 for D (5 bases each). This CDR3 region has 15 residues. The V end lost 4 bases, the J end lost 2 bases, and 12 bases lay between the germline ends. CDR1 and CDR2 from the germline V gene are MNHNS and SASEGT. CDR3 sequence: CASSGPGRPYNEQFF. The CDR3 nucleotides read TGTGCCAGCAGTGGCCCAGGGAGACCCTACAATGAGCAGTTCTTC.

This clonotype appeared many times. The J gene is TRBJ1-6, the V gene TRBV27; 8 bases match TRBD1. The CDR3 is 16 amino acids. Trimming cost V 4 bases and J 10 bases; bases outside gene matches: 12. Germline values: CDR1 MNHEY, CDR2 SMNVEV (reference sequence). The CDR3 DNA follows: TGTGCCAGCAGTTATCTTCCGGACAGGGATGGATCACCCCTCCACTTT. The encoded protein is CASSYLPDRDGSPLHF.

The chain links TRBV2 to TRBJ1-4; D possibly corresponds to TRBD1 (5 bases). V was clipped by 7 bases and J by 6 bases, with 18 bases between them. Germline loops: CDR1 SNHLY, CDR2 FYNNEI. The CDR3 is made up of 15 amino acids. CDR3 nucleotide sequence: TGTGCCAGCAAAGGTTTCAGGGACGCTGATGAAAAACTGTTTTTT. This encodes CASKGFRDADEKLFF.

This clonotype turned up a few times. The V call is TRBV25-1, the J call TRBJ2-1, with 9 bases identical to TRBD1. J lost 9 bases, V lost 2 bases, and 11 bases had no gene match. CDR1 and CDR2 from the germline V gene are MGHDK and SYGVNS. The CDR3 is made up of 16 amino acids. CDR3 residues: CASSEPGFDRGFEQFF. For the CDR3, the DNA is TGTGCCAGCAGTGAACCAGGATTTGACAGGGGGTTTGAGCAGTTCTTC.

Ten or more counts support this clonotype. This chain connects TRBV6-2 or TRBV6-3 to TRBJ1-1, with a possible D match to TRBD1 (6 bases). The CDR3 totals 13 residues. Germline V gene sequence: CDR1 MNHEY, CDR2 SVGEGT. The V and J ends lost 6 bases and 6 bases respectively, with 14 bases between them. The CDR3 nucleotides are TGTGCCAGCAGCCCCACAGGGTACTCTGAAGCTTTCTTT. Its protein product is CASSPTGYSEAFF.

The rearrangement uses TRBV20-1 and TRBJ1-6; D is uncertain. V lost 0 bases to trimming and J lost 5 bases, with 17 bases between them. Germline CDR1 and CDR2: DFQATT and SNEGSKA (reference sequence). The CDR3 spans 17 residues. CDR3 bases: TGCAGTGCTAGAGATCAAGCGGGCGCGGTGAATAATTCACCCCTCCACTTT. Protein: CSARDQAGAVNNSPLHF.

This clonotype was found many times. The V gene is TRBV11-2, the J gene TRBJ1-1, with D uncertain. CDR1 is SGHAT and CDR2 is FQNNGV in the germline V gene. CDR3 size: 15 residues. Trimming removed 3 bases from V and 0 bases from J, with 11 bases in between. The CDR3 is CASSFRPHLNTEAFF. CDR3 nucleotides: TGTGCCAGCAGCTTTAGGCCACACTTGAACACTGAAGCTTTCTTT.

This clonotype was picked up a small number of times. This chain uses TRBV5-1 with TRBJ1-1; TRBD1 matches 8 bases. Unmatched junction bases numbered 5, after V lost 3 bases and J lost 1 base. The germline V gene encodes CDR1 SGHRS and CDR2 YFSETQ. This CDR3 is built from 15 residues. CDR3: CASSSNGQGNTEAFF. CDR3 nucleotides: TGCGCCAGCAGCTCCAACGGACAGGGGAACACTGAAGCTTTCTTT.

This clonotype came up many times. This rearrangement joins TRBV5-1 to TRBJ2-1, with 7 nucleotides matching TRBD2. This CDR3 region has 14 residues. Germline-derived CDR1 and CDR2 are SGHRS and YFSETQ. The V and J ends lost 2 bases and 8 bases, in that order; junction bases with no gene match: 7. The CDR3 DNA reads TGCGCCAGCAGCTTTTTGGGGAGCGGGGATGAGCAGTTCTTC. The encoded protein is CASSFLGSGDEQFF.

This clonotype was seen only a few times. This chain connects TRBV4-2 to TRBJ2-3; 7 nucleotides match TRBD1. CDR1 is LGHNA and CDR2 is YNFKEQ in the germline V gene. The J segment lost 6 bases and the V segment lost 3 bases, leaving 12 bases of the junction unmatched. CDR3 length: 16 residues. The CDR3 loop reads CASSQSTGISFDTQYF. For the CDR3, the DNA is TGTGCCAGCAGCCAGTCGACAGGGATTTCATTTGATACGCAGTATTTT.

This clonotype was seen repeatedly, ten times or more. The CDR3, as DNA: TGTGCCAGCAGCTTACAGGGGGCGACTTATGGCTACACCTTC. Protein product: CASSLQGATYGYTF. V is TRBV5-6 and J is TRBJ1-2; 9 nucleotides match TRBD1. The V gene end was trimmed by 2 bases and the J gene end by 5 bases; junction bases not matched to a gene: 4. The CDR3 extends over 14 amino acids. Germline CDR1 SGHDT, CDR2 YYEEEE. The whole variable domain, remainder taken from reference TRBV5-6 and TRBJ1-2, is DAGVTQSPTHLIKTRGQQVTLRCSPKSGHDTVSWYQQALGQGPQFIFQYYEEEERQRGNFPDRFSGHQFPNYSSELNVNALLLGDSALYLCASSLQGATYGYTFGSGTRLTVV.

This clonotype was detected a few times. The chain links TRBV6-2 or TRBV6-3 to TRBJ1-1; TRBD1 matches at 8 bases. Germline trimming cut 6 bases from V and 5 bases from J; bases unmatched to any gene: 8. This CDR3 has 14 amino acids. The germline V gene encodes CDR1 MNHEY and CDR2 SVGEGT. The CDR3 protein is CASRIGQGRTEAFF. CDR3 in DNA: TGTGCCAGCAGAATTGGACAGGGCAGGACTGAAGCTTTCTTT.

This clonotype was observed at least ten times. V and J are TRBV20-1 and TRBJ2-3, with 9 positions matching TRBD1. The CDR3 has 15 residues. Germline-derived CDR1 and CDR2 are DFQATT and SNEGSKA (reference sequence). The V gene end was trimmed by 2 bases and the J gene end by 5 bases; junction bases not matched to a gene: 8. The CDR3 sequence: CSARPYRGRVDTQYF. DNA for the CDR3: TGCAGTGCTAGACCATACAGGGGGCGTGTAGATACGCAGTATTTT.

The chain has TRBV6-1 and TRBJ1-1; D call uncertain. Germline CDR1 MNHNS, CDR2 SASEGT. This CDR3 contains 12 residues. The V end lost 10 bases, the J end lost 1 base, and 10 bases lay between the germline ends. This CDR3 reads CATCPPNTEAFF. The CDR3 DNA follows: TGTGCCACCTGCCCACCGAACACTGAAGCTTTCTTT.

This clonotype was observed a handful of times. V gene TRBV5-6 combines with J gene TRBJ1-1, with a tentative D call TRBD1 (5 bases). This CDR3 has 16 residues. The V end was cut by 1 base, the J end by 0 bases, with 13 bases between. The germline gives CDR1 SGHDT, CDR2 YYEEEE. The CDR3, as DNA: TGTGCCAGCAGCTTGTGGGGCACCGGAATGAACACTGAAGCTTTCTTT. It is translated as CASSLWGTGMNTEAFF.

This clonotype occurred a few times. The CDR3 sequence: CAISESGTGYTGNTIYF. Here the CDR3 DNA reads TGTGCCATCAGTGAGTCAGGAACAGGCTATACTGGAAACACCATATATTTT. The chain links TRBV10-3 to TRBJ1-3, with D possibly being TRBD1 (5 bases). Germline values: CDR1 ENHRY, CDR2 SYGVKD. The CDR3 is 17 amino acids. The V and J ends lost 0 bases and 2 bases respectively, with 14 bases between them.

Many counts were recorded for this clonotype. The J gene is TRBJ2-2, the V gene TRBV5-5; maybe TRBD1 (6 bases). This CDR3 comprises 13 residues. Deletions cut 3 bases from V and 5 bases from J, with 8 bases between. Germline V gene sequence: CDR1 SGHKS, CDR2 YYEKEE (reference sequence). The CDR3 region is CASSSGVTGELFF. The CDR3 DNA reads TGTGCCAGCAGCTCAGGGGTTACCGGGGAGCTGTTTTTT.

The chain links TRBV20-1 to TRBJ2-5; tentatively, D is TRBD2 (7 bases). The CDR3 extends over 13 amino acids. V lost 8 bases, J lost 1 base, and 14 bases lay in between. Looked up from germline, CDR1 is DFQATT and CDR2 is SNEGSKA (reference sequence). CDR3 protein: CSPGGHRQETQYF. The CDR3 nucleotides read TGCAGTCCCGGGGGGCATCGCCAAGAGACCCAGTACTTC.

This clonotype occurred many times. The chain links TRBV28 to TRBJ1-5, with D possibly TRBD1 on 6 matching bases. CDR1 MDHEN and CDR2 SYDVKM come from the germline V gene. Trimming removed 6 bases at V and 2 bases at J, with 11 bases between. The CDR3 spans 14 residues. In DNA form, the CDR3 reads TGTGCCAGCAGATGGACAGCAGGCAATCAGCCCCAGCATTTT. Residues: CASRWTAGNQPQHF. The full variable domain, completed using reference TRBV28 and TRBJ1-5, is DVKVTQSSRYLVKRTGEKVFLECVQDMDHENMFWYRQDPGLGLRLIYFSYDVKMKEKGDIPEGYSVSREKKERFSLILESASTNQTSMYLCASRWTAGNQPQHFGDGTRLSIL.

This clonotype was counted between two and nine times. V usage is TRBV6-5 and J usage is TRBJ1-4; D might be TRBD1 (6 bases). CDR1 is MNHEY and CDR2 is SVGAGI in the germline V gene. The CDR3 covers 15 residues. V lost 0 bases, J lost 4 bases, and 9 bases lay in between. The CDR3 sequence: CASSYSAGDNEKLFF. The CDR3 DNA reads TGTGCCAGCAGTTACTCGGCAGGGGATAATGAAAAACTGTTTTTT.

The rearrangement uses TRBV7-2 and TRBJ1-2; D remains ambiguous. This CDR3 comprises 13 residues. Germline V lookup: CDR1 SGHTA, CDR2 FQGNSA. The V and J ends lost 2 bases and 6 bases respectively, with 10 bases between them. CDR3 nucleotides: TGTGCCAGCAGCTTATTGAATACGGATGGCTACACCTTC. This sequence encodes CASSLLNTDGYTF.

This clonotype came up a few times. The chain joins TRBV6-5 to TRBJ2-7; no reliable D call. Trimming removed 4 bases from V and 6 bases from J, with 16 bases in between. The germline CDR1 and CDR2 sequences are MNHEY and SVGAGI. This CDR3 comprises 14 residues. The CDR3 region has the DNA TGTGCCAGCAGTTCCCAGGACGTCTTAACCGAGCAGTACTTC. Amino acid sequence: CASSSQDVLTEQYF.

This clonotype appeared a few times. The V and J genes are TRBV20-1 and TRBJ1-3, with D unresolved. V was pared by 6 bases and J by 0 bases, with 9 bases between. Germline CDR1 and CDR2: DFQATT and SNEGSKA (reference sequence). The CDR3 consists of 13 residues. This CDR3 reads CSAQTSSGNTIYF. DNA of the CDR3: TGCAGTGCACAGACGAGCTCTGGAAACACCATATATTTT.

The V and J genes are TRBV12-3 or TRBV12-4 and TRBJ2-2; D is undetermined. V was clipped by 3 bases and J by 4 bases, with 12 bases between them. The CDR3 extends over 15 amino acids. The CDR3 protein is CASSFLDSLTGELFF. In DNA form, the CDR3 reads TGTGCCAGCAGTTTCTTAGACTCCCTCACCGGGGAGCTGTTTTTT.

The chain combines TRBV12-3 or TRBV12-4 with TRBJ1-2; 8 bases are shared with TRBD1. This CDR3 region has 12 residues. The trim removed 6 bases at V and 9 bases at J, leaving 6 bases unmatched. CDR3 DNA: TGTGCCAGCAGCCCGACAGGGGAGCGCTACACCTTC. Residues: CASSPTGERYTF.